This TCR beta chain originates from a study of response to subunit inactivated influenza vaccine. TCRdb called the RT-PCR reads again in MiXCR, with one record for every CDR3 protein. The table shows some 640,000 distinct CDR3 sequences, with over 11% occurring only once. Regarding the study as a whole: The authors offered the suggestion that each seasonal influenza vaccination recruits few new T cells.

This CDR3 has 13 amino acids. V lost 4 bases to trimming and J lost 7 bases; unmatched junction nucleotides: 3. Per germline, CDR1 SNHLY and CDR2 FYNNEI. The sample holds many counts of this clonotype. Its specificity is not known. The source was PBMCs from blood, collected roughly 2 weeks before vaccination. The V and J genes are TRBV2 and TRBJ2-1; 8 bases map to TRBD1. This receptor was identified in a man aged 45-60 years who received an inactivated influenza vaccine. As DNA, the CDR3 is TGTGCCAGCAGTGCGACAGGGGCTAATGAGCAGTTCTTC. Residues: CASSATGANEQFF.